The 5 T cell receptor beta chains in this list originate from one sample, sequenced in a study of human T cells and chemical hapten exposure. Documented time point: healthy volunteer bleed at 2 weeks. The authors' total RNA extraction used unfractionated whole blood. TCRdb re-called the RACE reads through MiXCR, storing one row per CDR3 protein. Of roughly 130,000 distinct CDR3 sequences listed, about 8.2% were seen once; the top ten hold 1.5% to 2%. The specimen was whole blood. These TCRs come from a male donor in good health. Some clones in this sample may be carry-over from other donors' samples.

This clonotype was observed a handful of times. The chain combines TRBV4-1 with TRBJ1-5; no firm D call. The CDR3 runs 16 residues. V was trimmed by 1 base and J by 3 bases, leaving 13 bases between them. Germline CDR1 reads MGHRA; CDR2 reads YSYEKL. The CDR3 spells CASSQVATSPNQPQHF. For the CDR3, the DNA is TGCGCCAGCAGCCAAGTGGCGACGTCACCCAATCAGCCCCAGCATTTT.

This clonotype occurred once. The chain carries TRBV5-1 and TRBJ2-7, with no clear D. This CDR3 has 13 residues. Trimming removed 0 bases from V and 3 bases from J, with 7 bases in between. Per germline, CDR1 SGHRS and CDR2 YFSETQ. CDR3 in amino acids: CASSLDGDYEQYF. DNA of the CDR3: TGCGCCAGCAGCTTGGATGGTGACTACGAGCAGTACTTC.

The chain joins TRBV2 to TRBJ1-3; no definite D call. This CDR3 is built from 15 residues. Per the germline V gene, CDR1 is SNHLY and CDR2 is FYNNEI. V was clipped by 7 bases and J by 0 bases, with 13 bases between them. CDR3 amino acids: CASTHDSFSGNTIYF. In nucleotides, the CDR3 is TGTGCCAGCACCCACGACTCCTTCTCTGGAAACACCATATATTTT.

This clonotype was counted only a few times. V gene TRBV19 combines with J gene TRBJ2-5; TRBD1 is a possible D gene (7 bases). The ends were cut back, 6 bases at V and 2 bases at J, with 16 bases in the middle. This CDR3 contains 15 residues. Germline CDR1 LNHDA, CDR2 SQIVND (reference sequence). CDR3 nucleotides: TGTGCCAGTAGCGTGCAGGGGGGTTCTCAAGAGACCCAGTACTTC. Residues: CASSVQGGSQETQYF. Variable domain in full (rest from reference TRBV19 and TRBJ2-5): DGGITQSPKYLFRKEGQNVTLSCEQNLNHDAMYWYRQDPGQGLRLIYYSQIVNDFQKGDIAEGYSVSREKKESFPLTVTSAQKNPTAFYLCASSVQGGSQETQYFGPGTRLLVL.

J is TRBJ1-4 and V is TRBV2; no clear D. The length of the CDR3 is 14 residues. The germline V gene encodes CDR1 SNHLY and CDR2 FYNNEI. Trimming removed 4 bases from V and 0 bases from J, with 6 bases in between. The CDR3 nucleotides read TGTGCCAGCAGTGGGGCGACAACTAATGAAAAACTGTTTTTT. Translating it yields CASSGATTNEKLFF. Full variable domain (remainder filled in from reference TRBV2 and TRBJ1-4): EPEVTQTPSHQVTQMGQEVILRCVPISNHLYFYWYRQILGQKVEFLVSFYNNEISEKSEIFDDQFSVERPDGSNFTLKIRSTKLEDSAMYFCASSGATTNEKLFFGSGTQLSVL.